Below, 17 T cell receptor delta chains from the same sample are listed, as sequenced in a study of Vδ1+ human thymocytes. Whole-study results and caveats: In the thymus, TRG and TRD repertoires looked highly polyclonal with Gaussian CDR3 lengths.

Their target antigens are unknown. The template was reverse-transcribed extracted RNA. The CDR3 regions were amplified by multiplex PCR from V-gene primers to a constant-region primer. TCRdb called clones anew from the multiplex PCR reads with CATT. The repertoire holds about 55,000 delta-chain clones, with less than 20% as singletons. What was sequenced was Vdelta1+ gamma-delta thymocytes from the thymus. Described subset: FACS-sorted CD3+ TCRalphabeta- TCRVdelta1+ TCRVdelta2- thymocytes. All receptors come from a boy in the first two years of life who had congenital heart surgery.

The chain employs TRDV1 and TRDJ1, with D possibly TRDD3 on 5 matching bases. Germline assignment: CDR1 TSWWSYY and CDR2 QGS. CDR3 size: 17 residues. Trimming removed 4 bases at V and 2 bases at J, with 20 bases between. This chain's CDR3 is CALGGRKVGGLTDKLIF. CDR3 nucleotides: TGTGCTCTTGGGGGGAGGAAAGTCGGGGGCCTGACCGATAAACTCATCTTT.

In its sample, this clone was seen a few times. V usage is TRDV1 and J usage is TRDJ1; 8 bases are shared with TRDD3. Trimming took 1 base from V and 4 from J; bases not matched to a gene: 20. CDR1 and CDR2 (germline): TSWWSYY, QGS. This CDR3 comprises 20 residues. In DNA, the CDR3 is TGTGCTCTTGGGGAACGGCTCCTACCGGGTACACTGGGGGCCCACGATAAACTCATCTTT. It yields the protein CALGERLLPGTLGAHDKLIF.

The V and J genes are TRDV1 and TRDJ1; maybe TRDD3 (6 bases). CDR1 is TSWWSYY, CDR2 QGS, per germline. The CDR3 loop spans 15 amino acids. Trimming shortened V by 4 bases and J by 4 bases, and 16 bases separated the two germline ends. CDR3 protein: CALGVLGIGGDKLIF. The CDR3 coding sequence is TGTGCTCTTGGGGTGCTGGGGATTGGGGGCGATAAACTCATCTTT.

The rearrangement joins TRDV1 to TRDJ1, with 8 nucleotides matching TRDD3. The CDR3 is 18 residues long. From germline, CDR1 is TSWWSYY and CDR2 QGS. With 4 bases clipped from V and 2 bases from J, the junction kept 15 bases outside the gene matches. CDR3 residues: CALGALPTQTGGTDKLIF. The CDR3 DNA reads TGTGCTCTTGGGGCCCTTCCCACGCAGACTGGGGGGACCGATAAACTCATCTTT.

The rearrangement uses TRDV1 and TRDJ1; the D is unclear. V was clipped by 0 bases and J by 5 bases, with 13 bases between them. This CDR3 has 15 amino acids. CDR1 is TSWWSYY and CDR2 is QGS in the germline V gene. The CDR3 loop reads CALGELYVQGDKLIF. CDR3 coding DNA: TGTGCTCTTGGGGAACTTTACGTCCAGGGGGATAAACTCATCTTT.

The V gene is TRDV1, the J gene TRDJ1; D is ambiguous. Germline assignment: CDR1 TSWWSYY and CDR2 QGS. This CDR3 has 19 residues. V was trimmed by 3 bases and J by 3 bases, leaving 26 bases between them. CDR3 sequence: CALGDPPWLVTPRPDKLIF. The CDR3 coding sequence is TGTGCTCTTGGGGATCCTCCTTGGCTCGTTACCCCGAGGCCCGATAAACTCATCTTT.

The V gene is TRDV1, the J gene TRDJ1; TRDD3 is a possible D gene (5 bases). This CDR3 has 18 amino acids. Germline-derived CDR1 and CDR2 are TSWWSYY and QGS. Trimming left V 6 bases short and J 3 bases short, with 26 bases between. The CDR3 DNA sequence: TGTGCTCTTGGACACCCCCTCGTCCGGGGGGGGTACGCCGATAAACTCATCTTT. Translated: CALGHPLVRGGYADKLIF.

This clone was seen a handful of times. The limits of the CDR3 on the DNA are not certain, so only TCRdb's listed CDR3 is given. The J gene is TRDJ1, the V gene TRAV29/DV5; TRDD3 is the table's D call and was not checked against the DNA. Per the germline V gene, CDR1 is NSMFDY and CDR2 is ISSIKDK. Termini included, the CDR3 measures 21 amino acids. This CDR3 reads CSVLLCSKRLGDNLDTDKLIF.

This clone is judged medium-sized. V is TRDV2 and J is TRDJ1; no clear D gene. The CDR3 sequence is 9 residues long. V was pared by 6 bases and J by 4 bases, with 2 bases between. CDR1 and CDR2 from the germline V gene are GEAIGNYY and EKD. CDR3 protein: CACFDKLIF. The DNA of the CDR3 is TGTGCCTGTTTCGATAAACTCATCTTT.

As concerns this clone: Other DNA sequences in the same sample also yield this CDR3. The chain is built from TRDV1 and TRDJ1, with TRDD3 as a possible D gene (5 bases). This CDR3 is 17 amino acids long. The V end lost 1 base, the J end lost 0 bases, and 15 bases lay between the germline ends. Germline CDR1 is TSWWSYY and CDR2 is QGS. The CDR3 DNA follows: TGTGCTCTTGGGGAACGGAGCGATACCGGGGACACCGATAAACTCATCTTT. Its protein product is CALGERSDTGDTDKLIF.

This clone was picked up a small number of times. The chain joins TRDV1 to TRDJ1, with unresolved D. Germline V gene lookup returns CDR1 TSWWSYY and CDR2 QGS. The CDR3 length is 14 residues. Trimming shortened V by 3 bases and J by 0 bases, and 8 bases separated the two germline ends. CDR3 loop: CALGELENTDKLIF. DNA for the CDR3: TGTGCTCTTGGGGAGCTAGAGAACACCGATAAACTCATCTTT.

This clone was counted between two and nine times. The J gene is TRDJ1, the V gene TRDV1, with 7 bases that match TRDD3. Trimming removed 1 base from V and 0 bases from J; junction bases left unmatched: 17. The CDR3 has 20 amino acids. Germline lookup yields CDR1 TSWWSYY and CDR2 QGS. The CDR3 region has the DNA TGTGCTCTTGGGGAACCTAAACGCTACGACTGGGGATATAACACCGATAAACTCATCTTT. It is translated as CALGEPKRYDWGYNTDKLIF.

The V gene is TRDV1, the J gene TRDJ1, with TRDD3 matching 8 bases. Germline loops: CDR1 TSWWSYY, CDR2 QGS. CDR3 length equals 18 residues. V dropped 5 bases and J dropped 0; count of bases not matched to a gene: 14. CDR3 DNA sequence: TGTGCTCTTGGGACAAAAGGAGCCCTACTGGGGGACACCGATAAACTCATCTTT. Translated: CALGTKGALLGDTDKLIF.

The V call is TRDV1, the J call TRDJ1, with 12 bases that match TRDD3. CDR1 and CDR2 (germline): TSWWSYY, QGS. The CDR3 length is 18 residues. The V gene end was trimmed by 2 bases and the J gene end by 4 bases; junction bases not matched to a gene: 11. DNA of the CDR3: TGTGCTCTTGGGGAAGGTTTCGGCCTGGGGGATACGGGCGATAAACTCATCTTT. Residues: CALGEGFGLGDTGDKLIF.

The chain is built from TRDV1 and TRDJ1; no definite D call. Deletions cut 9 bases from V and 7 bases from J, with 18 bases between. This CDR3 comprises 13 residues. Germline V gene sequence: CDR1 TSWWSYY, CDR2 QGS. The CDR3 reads CALKGHPLVKLIF. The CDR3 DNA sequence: TGTGCTCTGAAGGGGCACCCCCTGGTTAAACTCATCTTT.

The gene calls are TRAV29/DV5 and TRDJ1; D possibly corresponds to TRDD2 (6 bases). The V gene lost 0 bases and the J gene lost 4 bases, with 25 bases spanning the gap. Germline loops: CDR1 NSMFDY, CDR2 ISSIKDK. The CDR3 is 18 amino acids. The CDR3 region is CAASAMESYGQLDDKLIF. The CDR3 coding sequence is TGTGCAGCAAGCGCGATGGAGTCCTACGGACAGCTGGACGATAAACTCATCTTT.

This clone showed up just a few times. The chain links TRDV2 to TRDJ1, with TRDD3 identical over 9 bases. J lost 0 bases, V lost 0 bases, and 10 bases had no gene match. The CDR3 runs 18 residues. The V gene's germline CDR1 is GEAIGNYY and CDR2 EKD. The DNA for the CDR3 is TGTGCCTGTGACACCCTTACTATACTGGGGGACGACACCGATAAACTCATCTTT. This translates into CACDTLTILGDDTDKLIF.